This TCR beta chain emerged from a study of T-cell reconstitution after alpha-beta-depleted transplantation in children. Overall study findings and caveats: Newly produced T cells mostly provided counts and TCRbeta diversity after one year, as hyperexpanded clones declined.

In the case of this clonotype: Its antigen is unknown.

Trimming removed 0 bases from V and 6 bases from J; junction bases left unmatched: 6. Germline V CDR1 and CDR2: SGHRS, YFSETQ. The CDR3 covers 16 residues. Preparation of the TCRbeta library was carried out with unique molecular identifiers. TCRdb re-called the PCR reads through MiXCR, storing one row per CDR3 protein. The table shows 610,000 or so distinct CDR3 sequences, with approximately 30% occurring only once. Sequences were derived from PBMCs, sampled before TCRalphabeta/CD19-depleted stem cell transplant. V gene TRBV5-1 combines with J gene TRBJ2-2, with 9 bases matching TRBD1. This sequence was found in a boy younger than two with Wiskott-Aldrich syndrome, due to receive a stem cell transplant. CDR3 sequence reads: CASSLAGDRVPGELFF. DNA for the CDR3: TGCGCCAGCAGCTTGGCCGGGGACAGGGTTCCCGGGGAGCTGTTTTTT.